The 5 T cell receptor beta chains below come from one sample, sequenced in a study of blood T cell repertoires in COVID-19 (dated by TCRdb to about 2020). Library prep was done by the immunoSEQ multiplex PCR assay. TCRdb took this table from immuneACCESS and kept in-frame rearrangements with V and J called. Such tables lack part of the clones; where checked against another copy, unresolved V genes explain under half of the gap, and the rest is unexplained. The sample table lists 110,000 to 150,000 clones, 82% of them with a count of one. Roughly 4% of the sample is in the top ten clones. Input material: peripheral blood. These receptor sequences come from an elderly woman with acute or convalescent COVID-19.

This chain's CDR3 is CASSSPLSGRPQETQYF. CDR3 coding DNA: TGTGCCAGCAGTTCCCCCCTAAGCGGGAGGCCTCAAGAGACCCAGTACTTC. This chain joins TRBV28 and TRBJ2-5; TRBD2 aligns across 9 bases. The CDR3 runs to 17 residues. Germline CDR1 reads MDHEN; CDR2 reads SYDVKM. V trimming: 4 bases; J trimming: 2 bases; junction bases outside the gene matches: 11.

The chain couples TRBV5-5 to TRBJ1-4; D remains ambiguous. Between the trimmed V and J ends, which lost 8 bases and 8 bases, there was a span of 16 bases. The germline V gene encodes CDR1 SGHKS and CDR2 YYEKEE (reference sequence). The CDR3 covers 13 residues. CDR3 sequence reads: CASSEGLREKLFF. DNA for the CDR3: TGTGCCAGTTCGGAGGGTTTGAGGGAAAAACTGTTTTTT.

The chain has TRBV7-3 and TRBJ1-2; 9 nucleotides align to TRBD1. Germline trimming cut 6 bases from V and 4 bases from J; bases unmatched to any gene: 6. Germline CDR1 SGHTA, CDR2 FQGTGA. The length of the CDR3 is 14 residues. This CDR3 reads CASSSTGGSYGYTF. CDR3 sequence (DNA): TGTGCCAGCAGTTCCACAGGGGGCAGCTATGGCTACACCTTC.

V is TRBV11-2 and J is TRBJ1-2; 7 bases fit TRBD1. The CDR3 spans 13 residues. Looked up from germline, CDR1 is SGHAT and CDR2 is FQNNGV. The J segment lost 7 bases and the V segment lost 5 bases, leaving 7 bases of the junction unmatched. CDR3 DNA: TGTGCCAGCAGCCAATCAGGGGGTTTTGGCTACACCTTC. It translates to CASSQSGGFGYTF.

V and J are TRBV19 and TRBJ2-1; no definite D call. The V and J ends lost 4 bases and 7 bases respectively, with 5 bases between them. Germline CDR1 reads LNHDA; CDR2 reads SQIVND (reference sequence). The CDR3 extends over 11 amino acids. CDR3 residues: CASSTLNEQFF. The CDR3 DNA follows: TGTGCCAGTAGTACCTTAAATGAGCAGTTCTTC.